This T cell receptor beta chain was found in a study of T cells expressing NK-cell markers. Looking at the study overall: Underlying the TCR beta repertoires were sorted CD3+CD56+NKG2C+, CD3+CD56+NKG2C- and CD3+CD56-NKG2C+ T cells.

Study-level points and caveats: Once again these clonotypes came out on top in the CD3+CD56-NKG2C+ fraction of four donors.

The CDR3 totals 11 residues. Germline values: CDR1 SEHNR, CDR2 FQNEAQ (reference sequence). Of note for this clonotype: Its cognate antigen is unknown.

What made the TCR beta cDNA was 5'RACE template switching with UMIs. Each CDR3 protein gets one entry in TCRdb, which reprocessed the 5' RACE reads and gives no DNA. The ten top clones account for 5.2%, within a sample of roughly 380,000 distinct CDR3 sequences. Specimen: blood T cells: a sorted CD56 or NKG2C T cell subset, CD4+ or CD8+ T cells, or bulk PBMC T cells (not recorded which). The sequence was collected from a man aged 18-70 years in good health. V and J are TRBV7-9 and TRBJ2-7; no DNA is available, so the TRBD2 call from TCRdb remains unchecked. The CDR3 spells CASGGGTEQYF.